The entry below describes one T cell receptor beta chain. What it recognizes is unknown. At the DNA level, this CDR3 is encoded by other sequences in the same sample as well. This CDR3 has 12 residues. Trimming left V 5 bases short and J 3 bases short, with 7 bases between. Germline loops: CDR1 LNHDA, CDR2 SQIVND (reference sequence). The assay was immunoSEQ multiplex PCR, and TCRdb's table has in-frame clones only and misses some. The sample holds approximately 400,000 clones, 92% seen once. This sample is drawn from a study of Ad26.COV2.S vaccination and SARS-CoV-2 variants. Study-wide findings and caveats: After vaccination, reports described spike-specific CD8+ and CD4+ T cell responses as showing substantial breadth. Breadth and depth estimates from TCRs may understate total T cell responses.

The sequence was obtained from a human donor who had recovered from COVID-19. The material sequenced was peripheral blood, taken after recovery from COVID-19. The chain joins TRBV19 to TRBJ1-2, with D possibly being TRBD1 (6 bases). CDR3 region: CASSYRDYGYTF. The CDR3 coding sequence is TGTGCCAGTAGTTACAGGGACTATGGCTACACCTTC. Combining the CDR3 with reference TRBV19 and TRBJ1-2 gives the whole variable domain DGGITQSPKYLFRKEGQNVTLSCEQNLNHDAMYWYRQDPGQGLRLIYYSQIVNDFQKGDIAEGYSVSREKKESFPLTVTSAQKNPTAFYLCASSYRDYGYTFGSGTRLTVV.